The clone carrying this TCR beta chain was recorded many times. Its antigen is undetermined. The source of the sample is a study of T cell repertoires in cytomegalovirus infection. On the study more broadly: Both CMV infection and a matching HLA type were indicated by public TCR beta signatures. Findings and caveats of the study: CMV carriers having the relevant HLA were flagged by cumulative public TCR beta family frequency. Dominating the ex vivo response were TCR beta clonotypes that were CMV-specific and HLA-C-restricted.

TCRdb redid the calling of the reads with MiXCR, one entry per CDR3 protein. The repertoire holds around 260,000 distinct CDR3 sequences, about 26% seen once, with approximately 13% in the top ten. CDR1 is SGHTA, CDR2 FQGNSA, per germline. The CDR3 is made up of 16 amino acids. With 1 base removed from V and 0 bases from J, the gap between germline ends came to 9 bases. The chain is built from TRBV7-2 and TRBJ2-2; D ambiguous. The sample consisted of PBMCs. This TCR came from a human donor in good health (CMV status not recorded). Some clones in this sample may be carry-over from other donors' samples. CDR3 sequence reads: CASSLVPFSNTGELFF. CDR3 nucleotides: TGTGCCAGCAGCTTAGTGCCTTTCTCGAACACCGGGGAGCTGTTTTTT.